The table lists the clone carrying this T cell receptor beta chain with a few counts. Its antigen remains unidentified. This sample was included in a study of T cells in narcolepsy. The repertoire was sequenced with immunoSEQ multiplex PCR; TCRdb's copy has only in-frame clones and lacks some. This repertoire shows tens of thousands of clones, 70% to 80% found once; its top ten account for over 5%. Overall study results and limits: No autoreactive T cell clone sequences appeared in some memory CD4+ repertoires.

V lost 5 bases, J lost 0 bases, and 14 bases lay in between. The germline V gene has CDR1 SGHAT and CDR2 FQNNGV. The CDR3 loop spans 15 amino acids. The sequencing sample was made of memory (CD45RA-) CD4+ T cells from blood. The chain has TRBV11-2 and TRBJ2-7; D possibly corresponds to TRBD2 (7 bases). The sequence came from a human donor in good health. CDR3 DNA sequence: TGTGCCAGCAGCCTCGGCGGGGGCACCTCCTACGAGCAGTACTTC. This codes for CASSLGGGTSYEQYF. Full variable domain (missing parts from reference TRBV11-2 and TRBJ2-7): EAGVAQSPRYKIIEKRQSVAFWCNPISGHATLYWYQQILGQGPKLLIQFQNNGVVDDSQLPKDRFSAERLKGVDSTLKIQPAKLEDSAVYLCASSLGGGTSYEQYFGPGTRLTVT.